This TCR beta chain derives from a study of T-cell memory formation after mild COVID-19. A single record per CDR3 protein comes from TCRdb applying MiXCR to the 5' RACE reads. The data show roughly 340,000 distinct CDR3 sequences, around 20% seen once. Study outcomes and limitations: Proof of SARS-CoV-2 specificity was absent for the second-wave clones that crested on day 37.

This CDR3 spans 16 amino acids. Unmatched junction bases numbered 6, after V lost 5 bases and J lost 1 base. About this clonotype: Its target is not known.

The V call is TRBV12-3 or TRBV12-4, the J call TRBJ1-4; 8 bases are shared with TRBD1. This receptor was obtained from a man aged 18-30 years who had mild COVID-19 (a few samples of this study predate the infection). Cell type and time point are not known. What was sequenced was PBMCs or a T cell subset sorted from them (not recorded which). CDR3 sequence (DNA): TGTGCCAGCAGTCTGGACAGGGTGGAAACTAATGAAAAACTGTTTTTT. Its protein is CASSLDRVETNEKLFF.